The 17 T cell receptor beta chains given below trace back to one sample, sequenced in a study of long-term antiretroviral therapy in people with HIV. It was version v3.0 of the immunoSEQ assay that was run at survey level. This table comes from immunoSEQ multiplex PCR, and its TCRdb copy is limited to in-frame clones, with some not included. The sample lists tens of thousands of clones; 95% were seen once. The source material was unsorted PBMCs, sampled 5.3 years after starting antiretroviral therapy. These receptors were collected from a man in his thirties or forties with HIV.

The chain combines TRBV4-1 with TRBJ1-2, with D maybe TRBD1 (5 bases). The CDR3 extends over 16 amino acids. Between the trimmed V and J ends, which lost 0 bases and 5 bases, there was a span of 16 bases. Germline V CDR1 and CDR2: MGHRA, YSYEKL. This chain's CDR3 is CASSQEPLRGGYGYTF. Written as DNA, the CDR3 is TGCGCCAGCAGCCAAGAACCCCTCCGGGGCGGTTATGGCTACACCTTC.

The chain uses TRBV5-8 and TRBJ2-1, with D perhaps matching TRBD2 (6 bases). The V and J ends lost 1 base and 5 bases respectively, with 13 bases between them. The CDR3 has 15 amino acids. CDR1 SGHTS and CDR2 YDEGEE come from the germline V gene. The CDR3 spells CASSLSSGLNNEQFF. CDR3 bases: TGTGCCAGCAGCTTGTCCTCGGGACTCAACAATGAGCAGTTCTTC.

V gene TRBV27 combines with J gene TRBJ1-1; 7 bases align to TRBD1. After removal of 6 bases from V and 4 bases from J, the junction contained 2 bases not matched to a gene. The CDR3 runs to 12 residues. Germline loops: CDR1 MNHEY, CDR2 SMNVEV (reference sequence). The CDR3 reads CASRGDSTEAFF. The DNA of the CDR3 is TGTGCCAGCAGGGGGGACAGCACTGAAGCTTTCTTT.

The chain joins TRBV27 to TRBJ2-7; the D gene is possibly TRBD2 (5 bases). CDR1 and CDR2 (germline): MNHEY, SMNVEV (reference sequence). The CDR3 has 16 amino acids. V lost 1 base and J 0 bases, leaving 13 bases between the germline ends. The DNA for the CDR3 is TGTGCCAGCAGTTTATGGATCGAGGGTGACTCCTACGAGCAGTACTTC. It codes for CASSLWIEGDSYEQYF.

J is TRBJ2-7 and V is TRBV6-6; possible D gene TRBD2, 6 bases. CDR3 length: 14 amino acids. Germline-derived CDR1 and CDR2 are MNHNY and SVGAGI (reference sequence). V was pared by 4 bases and J by 3 bases, with 13 bases between. CDR3 loop: CASSSTSPHYEQYF. CDR3 coding DNA: TGTGCCAGCAGTTCGACTAGTCCCCACTACGAGCAGTACTTC.

The chain recombines TRBV4-3 with TRBJ2-4, with D possibly TRBD2 on 6 matching bases. The length of the CDR3 is 16 residues. The germline CDR1 and CDR2 sequences are LGHNA and YSLEER. V shed 0 bases and J shed 0 bases, with 9 bases lying between them. CDR3: CASSQEVGGAKNIQYF. CDR3 in DNA: TGCGCCAGCAGCCAAGAAGTCGGGGGAGCCAAAAACATTCAGTACTTC.

This chain connects TRBV27 to TRBJ2-1; tentatively, D is TRBD2 (5 bases). Per the germline V gene, CDR1 is MNHEY and CDR2 is SMNVEV (reference sequence). The CDR3 spans 15 residues. Trimming shortened V by 3 bases and J by 7 bases, and 16 bases separated the two germline ends. CDR3 amino acids: CASSFFGGRGNEQFF. CDR3 nucleotides: TGTGCCAGCAGTTTCTTCGGAGGACGGGGTAATGAGCAGTTCTTC.

This chain connects TRBV27 to TRBJ2-5; 7 nucleotides match TRBD1. V was clipped by 1 base and J by 2 bases; unmatched bases: 1. The CDR3 has 14 residues. The germline CDR1 and CDR2 sequences are MNHEY and SMNVEV (reference sequence). CDR3 loop: CASSLYRGQETQYF. The CDR3 DNA follows: TGTGCCAGCAGTTTATACAGGGGACAAGAGACCCAGTACTTC.

V is TRBV5-1 and J is TRBJ1-1; 8 bases match TRBD1. Unmatched junction bases numbered 13, after V lost 5 bases and J lost 7 bases. The CDR3 sequence is 15 residues long. CDR1 is SGHRS, CDR2 YFSETQ, per germline. This CDR3 reads CASRSGQGSSFEAFF. The CDR3, as DNA: TGCGCCAGCAGATCTGGACAGGGCTCATCCTTTGAAGCTTTCTTT.

The chain recombines TRBV15 with TRBJ2-1; D unresolved. Germline V lookup: CDR1 LNHNV, CDR2 YYDKDF (reference sequence). The CDR3 spans 15 residues. The V end lost 0 bases, the J end lost 2 bases, and 8 bases lay between the germline ends. CDR3 bases: TGTGCCACCAGCAGAGATGCGGCAACCTACAATGAGCAGTTCTTC. Its translation is CATSRDAATYNEQFF.

The rearrangement uses TRBV2 and TRBJ1-1, with unresolved D. The CDR3 length is 12 residues. The V end lost 5 bases, the J end lost 3 bases, and 7 bases lay between the germline ends. Per germline, CDR1 SNHLY and CDR2 FYNNEI. In DNA form, the CDR3 reads TGTGCCAGCAGTCGCCATCACACTGAAGCTTTCTTT. Translating gives CASSRHHTEAFF.

The CDR3 coding sequence is TGTGCCATCAGTGAGTCAGGACGGCCGTCGTCCAACACTGAAGCTTTCTTT. It yields the protein CAISESGRPSSNTEAFF. The chain has TRBV10-3 and TRBJ1-1; D uncertain. The CDR3 is 17 amino acids. The germline CDR1 and CDR2 sequences are ENHRY and SYGVKD. Deletions cut 0 bases from V and 2 bases from J, with 16 bases between.

V is TRBV9 and J is TRBJ2-1; D is possibly TRBD1 (6 bases). Per the germline V gene, CDR1 is SGDLS and CDR2 is YYNGEE. This CDR3 region has 15 residues. Trimming left V 4 bases short and J 0 bases short, with 11 bases between. The CDR3 here is CASSMTGRSYNEQFF. In nucleotides, the CDR3 is TGTGCCAGCAGCATGACAGGCCGCTCCTACAATGAGCAGTTCTTC.

The chain is built from TRBV6-5 and TRBJ1-2, with D perhaps TRBD1 (5 bases). Germline lookup yields CDR1 MNHEY and CDR2 SVGAGI. The CDR3 sequence is 15 residues long. V shed 0 bases and J shed 8 bases, with 16 bases lying between them. CDR3 nucleotide sequence: TGTGCCAGCAGTTACTCGTACGGGGCGGCCGACGGCTACACCTTC. It yields the protein CASSYSYGAADGYTF.

This clone was observed a handful of times. The chain uses TRBV27 and TRBJ1-3; TRBD1 might be the D (5 bases). The germline gives CDR1 MNHEY, CDR2 SMNVEV (reference sequence). With 6 bases removed from V and 0 bases from J, the gap between germline ends came to 9 bases. The CDR3 consists of 14 residues. CDR3 protein: CASRRGISGNTIYF. CDR3 sequence (DNA): TGTGCCAGCAGGAGGGGCATCTCTGGAAACACCATATATTTT.

The chain employs TRBV27 and TRBJ1-4, with D possibly TRBD1 on 5 matching bases. From germline, CDR1 is MNHEY and CDR2 SMNVEV (reference sequence). V was pared by 6 bases and J by 5 bases, with 19 bases between. This CDR3 is built from 16 residues. CDR3 bases: TGTGCCAGCAGATCCACCGGGGGAGGGGAAAATGAAAAACTGTTTTTT. Amino acid sequence: CASRSTGGGENEKLFF.

The chain uses TRBV5-1 and TRBJ2-1; the match to TRBD2 covers 12 bases. There are 15 residues in the CDR3. V gave up 4 bases and J gave up 9 bases; unmatched junction bases: 8. Germline loops: CDR1 SGHRS, CDR2 YFSETQ. The CDR3 DNA sequence: TGCGCCAGCAGCGCCACTAGCGGGGGGCCCGGTGAGCAGTTCTTC. Translation gives CASSATSGGPGEQFF.